This T cell receptor (beta chain) was obtained from a study of beta chain features in type 1 diabetes. General study results and limits: Moderately but significantly shorter TCRB CDR3s were found in Type 1 diabetes patients in all four CD4+ subsets.

Expressed TCRB transcripts were sequenced because the entire RNA isolate underwent reverse transcription. It was found that naive, central memory and regulatory T cell samples averaged about 3.4 million reads. Method: immunoSEQ multiplex PCR; TCRdb's copy keeps in-frame clones and lacks some. Of tens of thousands of clones in the sample, approximately 61% were seen once. The CDR3 has 16 residues. Germline-derived CDR1 and CDR2 are MGHRA and YSYEKL. With V trimmed by 0 bases and J by 5 bases, 8 bases remained unmatched. This clone was picked up a small number of times. Its antigen remains unknown. The rearrangement joins TRBV4-1 to TRBJ1-2, with TRBD1 identical over 8 bases. The sample was Tregs from blood. This clonotype was obtained from a man aged 25-45 years with type 1 diabetes. Some clones in this sample may be carry-over from other donors' samples. The CDR3 nucleotides read TGCGCCAGCAGCCAAGATCCCGGGACAGGAGGATATGGCTACACCTTC. Amino acid sequence: CASSQDPGTGGYGYTF.